The T cell receptor beta chain described here comes from a study of response to subunit inactivated influenza vaccine. Study-level results: With each seasonal influenza vaccination, the authors suggested, few new T cells are recruited.

TCRdb re-called the RT-PCR reads with MiXCR, one entry per CDR3 protein. Found here are 150,000 to 200,000 distinct CDR3 sequences, approximately 8.7% of them singletons; the top ten hold 11%. This clonotype was recorded at least ten times. Its antigen is as yet unknown. The clonotype comes from a man aged 50-60 years who received an inactivated influenza vaccine. The input for sequencing was non-naive T cells sorted from PBMCs, taken on the day of vaccination.

The CDR3 region is CASSPHGADTQYF. The CDR3 region has the DNA TGTGCCAGCAGCCCACACGGGGCAGATACGCAGTATTTT. The chain carries TRBV3-1 and TRBJ2-3, with TRBD2 as a possible D gene (5 bases). The germline V gene has CDR1 LGHDT and CDR2 YNNKEL (reference sequence). The CDR3 totals 13 residues. V lost 4 bases and J lost 4, with 9 bases in between.